The 26 T cell receptor beta chains listed next were all sequenced from one sample in a study of molecular identifiers for immune sequencing clone quantification. TCRdb re-called the PCR reads with MiXCR, one entry per CDR3 protein. The sample consists of about 10,000 distinct CDR3 sequences, roughly 20% of them appearing once. Sequences were obtained from naive CD8+ T cells from blood, with Jurkat cell RNA spiked in. Specified subset: FACS-sorted CD8+CD4-CCR7+CD45RA+ naive T cells. The receptors originated from a human donor in good health. Some libraries in this study had Jurkat cell RNA spiked in.

This clonotype qualifies as medium-sized. J is TRBJ2-7 and V is TRBV4-2; 10 nucleotides line up with TRBD2. There are 15 residues in the CDR3. After removal of 3 bases from V and 2 bases from J, the junction contained 4 bases not matched to a gene. Germline V gene sequence: CDR1 LGHNA, CDR2 YNFKEQ. The CDR3 region has the DNA TGTGCCAGCAGCCAGGGGCTAGCGGGAGCCTACGAGCAGTACTTC. Amino acids: CASSQGLAGAYEQYF.

About this clonotype: A read error may be the cause here, since a much bigger clone is one base away. The genes are TRBV5-1 and TRBJ2-5; D is possibly TRBD2 (5 bases). The V end was cut by 0 bases, the J end by 7 bases, with 7 bases between. Germline V gene data show CDR1 as SGHRS and CDR2 as YFSETQ. The CDR3 is 12 residues long. The CDR3 region has the DNA TGCGCCAGCAGCTTGGCCGGAGGGACCCAGTACTTC. As protein: CASSLAGGTQYF.

Remarks on this clonotype: A much larger clone sits a single nucleotide away, making a read error possible. The chain joins TRBV7-6 to TRBJ2-3, with 7 bases fitting TRBD1. CDR1 is SGHVS, CDR2 FNYEAQ, per germline. The CDR3 runs to 16 residues. This chain's CDR3 is CASSEWAGTDTDTQCF. The CDR3 coding sequence is TGTGCCAGCAGCGAATGGGCCGGGACAGACACAGATACGCAGTGTTTT.

This clonotype rates as medium-sized. V is TRBV28 and J is TRBJ2-1, with D tentatively TRBD2 (5 bases). The CDR3 extends over 15 amino acids. V was shortened by 5 bases and J by 8 bases, with 19 bases between the two germline ends. CDR1 is MDHEN, CDR2 SYDVKM, per germline. The CDR3 reads CASSPRPDSTDEQFF. CDR3 nucleotides: TGTGCCAGCAGTCCCCGCCCGGACTCCACGGATGAGCAGTTCTTC.

In its sample, this clonotype ranks as medium-sized. The chain joins TRBV2 to TRBJ2-6; D remains unclear. V was shortened by 3 bases and J by 0 bases, with 6 bases between the two germline ends. Germline CDR1 and CDR2: SNHLY and FYNNEI. There are 15 residues in the CDR3. The CDR3 region has the DNA TGTGCCAGCAGTGAGGGCAGCTCTGGGGCCAACGTCCTGACTTTC. As protein: CASSEGSSGANVLTF.

Details on this clonotype: A clone one base away is much larger, so this may be a read error. V gene TRBV19 combines with J gene TRBJ2-1, with D perhaps matching TRBD1 (5 bases). The CDR3 length is 12 residues. CDR1 and CDR2 (germline): LNHDA, SQIVND (reference sequence). The CDR3, as DNA: TGTGCCGGTAGCCCCCAGGGTAGTGAGCAGTTCTTC. This codes for CAGSPQGSEQFF. Combining the CDR3 with reference TRBV19 and TRBJ2-1 gives the whole variable domain DGGITQSPKYLFRKEGQNVTLSCEQNLNHDAMYWYRQDPGQGLRLIYYSQIVNDFQKGDIAEGYSVSREKKESFPLTVTSAQKNPTAFYLCAGSPQGSEQFFGPGTRLTVL.

The chain has TRBV2 and TRBJ1-2, with 9 nucleotides matching TRBD1. V dropped 6 bases and J dropped 4; count of bases not matched to a gene: 6. The CDR3 totals 14 residues. Germline V CDR1 and CDR2: SNHLY, FYNNEI. The CDR3: CASRGSTGGYGYTF. Here the CDR3 DNA reads TGTGCCAGCAGAGGCTCGACAGGGGGCTATGGCTACACCTTC.

Within the sample, this clonotype is medium-sized (0.01 to 0.1%). The chain carries TRBV4-1 and TRBJ2-5; no firm D call. V gave up 1 base and J gave up 1 base, with 7 bases separating them. The CDR3 extends over 14 amino acids. Germline CDR1 and CDR2: MGHRA and YSYEKL. In nucleotides, the CDR3 is TGCGCCAGCAGCCAAGTCGCGGTCCAAGAGACCCAGTACTTC. Its protein product is CASSQVAVQETQYF.

There are many counts of this clonotype. The chain is built from TRBV6-2 or TRBV6-3 and TRBJ1-6; 7 nucleotides align to TRBD1. This CDR3 is built from 15 residues. CDR1 MNHEY and CDR2 SVGEGT come from the germline V gene. J lost 5 bases, V lost 6 bases, and 7 bases had no gene match. The CDR3 sequence: CASSARDSDNSPLHF. Written as DNA, the CDR3 is TGTGCCAGCAGCGCACGGGACAGCGATAATTCACCCCTCCACTTT.

V is TRBV6-5 and J is TRBJ2-2; TRBD2 might be the D (5 bases). V lost 0 bases and J lost 6, with 23 bases in between. Germline loops: CDR1 MNHEY, CDR2 SVGAGI. This CDR3 has 19 residues. CDR3 sequence: CASSYSAFGGGPDPGELFF. The CDR3 nucleotides read TGTGCCAGCAGTTACTCCGCTTTTGGTGGAGGACCCGACCCCGGGGAGCTGTTTTTT.

The rearrangement uses TRBV4-1 and TRBJ2-3; 7 nucleotides line up with TRBD2. Germline trimming cut 4 bases from V and 2 bases from J; bases unmatched to any gene: 12. This CDR3 is built from 17 residues. CDR1 MGHRA and CDR2 YSYEKL come from the germline V gene. CDR3 amino acids: CASSPKAGTTPTDTQYF. The CDR3 bases are TGCGCCAGCAGCCCGAAAGCCGGGACTACCCCCACAGATACGCAGTATTTT.

The rearrangement links TRBV27 to TRBJ2-6; D possibly corresponds to TRBD2 (6 bases). The CDR3 loop spans 16 amino acids. The ends were cut back, 6 bases at V and 2 bases at J, with 14 bases in the middle. Per the germline V gene, CDR1 is MNHEY and CDR2 is SMNVEV (reference sequence). CDR3 amino acids: CASRTGTPTGANVLTF. The CDR3, as DNA: TGTGCCAGCAGGACCGGGACTCCAACTGGGGCCAACGTCCTGACTTTC.

By share, this clonotype ranks as medium-sized. This rearrangement joins TRBV20-1 to TRBJ2-7, with 7 bases aligning to TRBD2. This CDR3 is built from 15 residues. Germline V gene lookup returns CDR1 DFQATT and CDR2 SNEGSKA (reference sequence). With 0 bases clipped from V and 0 bases from J, the junction kept 5 bases outside the gene matches. CDR3 sequence (DNA): TGCAGTGCTAGAGATAGGGACTATGTCTCCTACGAGCAGTACTTC. Its translation: CSARDRDYVSYEQYF.

Details on this clonotype: Being one base from a much bigger clone, this may be a read error. The rearrangement joins TRBV7-2 to TRBJ2-1, with D hard to call. This CDR3 is built from 13 residues. Looked up from germline, CDR1 is SGHTA and CDR2 is FQGNSA. The CDR3 here is CASSPGRYNERFF. CDR3 bases: TGTGCCAGCAGCCCCGGGCGGTACAATGAGCGGTTCTTC.

The chain links TRBV19 to TRBJ2-2; D is possibly TRBD1 or TRBD2 (5 bases each). Between the trimmed V and J ends, which lost 3 bases and 6 bases, there was a span of 8 bases. CDR3 length equals 13 residues. The germline CDR1 and CDR2 sequences are LNHDA and SQIVND (reference sequence). The CDR3 coding sequence is TGTGCCAGTAGTATCTGGGGGTCCGGGGAGCTGTTTTTT. Translating gives CASSIWGSGELFF.

Judged by abundance, this clonotype is medium-sized. This chain uses TRBV7-9 with TRBJ2-2; D possibly corresponds to TRBD2 (5 bases). The ends were cut back, 0 bases at V and 3 bases at J, with 8 bases in the middle. Germline V lookup: CDR1 SEHNR, CDR2 FQNEAQ (reference sequence). The CDR3 is 15 amino acids. DNA for the CDR3: TGTGCCAGCAGCTTAGCGTCCGGGGACACCGGGGAGCTGTTTTTT. It codes for CASSLASGDTGELFF.

This clonotype is medium-sized (0.01 to 0.1%) within its sample. V and J are TRBV6-2 or TRBV6-3 and TRBJ2-7, with 7 bases fitting TRBD1. The junction had 7 bases not matched to a gene; V was cut back by 6 bases and J by 5 bases. This CDR3 has 13 residues. The germline CDR1 and CDR2 sequences are MNHEY and SVGEGT. The CDR3 region is CASRVRGTDEQYF. The CDR3 region has the DNA TGTGCCAGCAGAGTCAGGGGGACGGACGAGCAGTACTTC.

Details on this clonotype: A much larger clone lies a single base off, so this may be a read error. V gene TRBV7-6 combines with J gene TRBJ2-7, with 9 nucleotides matching TRBD1. CDR1 is SGHVS and CDR2 is FNYEAQ in the germline V gene. This CDR3 has 15 residues. This CDR3 reads CASSLGGTGPYEQCF. CDR3 bases: TGTGCCAGCAGCTTAGGAGGGACAGGGCCCTACGAGCAGTGCTTC.

Sample share makes this clonotype medium-sized (0.01 to 0.1%). The CDR3 loop reads CASSQRREYTDTQYF. CDR3 nucleotides: TGTGCCAGCAGCCAGAGACGGGAGTACACAGATACGCAGTATTTT. The chain couples TRBV14 to TRBJ2-3; D is possibly TRBD2 (6 bases). CDR1 and CDR2 (germline): SGHDN, FVKESK. CDR3 length: 15 residues. The V end lost 3 bases, the J end lost 2 bases, and 12 bases lay between the germline ends.

By share, this clonotype counts as medium-sized. The genes are TRBV13 and TRBJ2-3; 8 bases match TRBD1. Germline assignment: CDR1 PRHDT and CDR2 FYEKMQ (reference sequence). The CDR3 spans 13 residues. The V gene end was trimmed by 6 bases and the J gene end by 11 bases; junction bases not matched to a gene: 10. The CDR3 nucleotides are TGTGCCAGCAGGGGACAGGCGCGTTTTGGGCAGTATTTT. Translation: CASRGQARFGQYF. The full variable domain, with the rest looked up from reference TRBV13 and TRBJ2-3, is AAGVIQSPRHLIKEKRETATLKCYPIPRHDTVYWYQQGPGQDPQFLISFYEKMQSDKGSIPDRFSAQQFSDYHSELNMSSLELGDSALYFCASRGQARFGQYFGPGTRLTVL.

By frequency in the sample, this clonotype is medium-sized. The V call is TRBV6-5, the J call TRBJ2-5, with a weak D call TRBD1 (5 bases). The CDR3 is 13 residues long. In germline, CDR1 is MNHEY, CDR2 SVGAGI. Trimming removed 8 bases at V and 1 base at J, with 11 bases between. CDR3 sequence (DNA): TGTGCCAGCTCTCAGGACACCCAAGAGACCCAGTACTTC. The encoded protein is CASSQDTQETQYF.

By share, this clonotype ranks as medium-sized. The V and J genes are TRBV5-4 and TRBJ2-1; TRBD2 aligns across 12 bases. Germline CDR1 and CDR2: SGHNT and YYREEE (reference sequence). Germline trimming cut 3 bases from V and 15 bases from J; bases unmatched to any gene: 10. This CDR3 contains 14 residues. The CDR3: CASSWTTSGSFWFF. The CDR3 DNA is TGTGCCAGCAGCTGGACGACTAGCGGGAGTTTTTGGTTCTTC. Variable domain in full (rest from reference TRBV5-4 and TRBJ2-1): ETGVTQSPTHLIKTRGQQVTLRCSSQSGHNTVSWYQQALGQGPQFIFQYYREEENGRGNFPPRFSGLQFPNYSSELNVNALELDDSALYLCASSWTTSGSFWFFGPGTRLTVL.

This clonotype came up many times. The genes are TRBV7-9 and TRBJ2-7; D ambiguous. Germline assignment: CDR1 SEHNR and CDR2 FQNEAQ (reference sequence). With 4 bases removed from V and 5 bases from J, the gap between germline ends came to 15 bases. The CDR3 loop spans 14 amino acids. CDR3: CASSSPDRSHEQYF. Written as DNA, the CDR3 is TGTGCCAGCAGCTCCCCGGACCGGTCCCACGAGCAGTACTTC.

This clonotype counts as medium-sized. The chain employs TRBV27 and TRBJ2-7; TRBD2 might be the D (6 bases). The CDR3 runs 14 residues. Trimming took 2 bases from V and 2 from J, leaving 10 bases between them. Germline CDR1 is MNHEY and CDR2 is SMNVEV (reference sequence). CDR3 sequence (DNA): TGTGCCAGCAGTTTAAACGCGGGGCCCTACGAGCAGTACTTC. Amino acid sequence: CASSLNAGPYEQYF.

This clonotype was counted ten times or more. The chain has TRBV9 and TRBJ2-3; 14 bases map to TRBD2. CDR1 is SGDLS and CDR2 is YYNGEE in the germline V gene. V was pared by 3 bases and J by 2 bases, with 8 bases of the junction left unmatched. The CDR3 is 18 residues long. CDR3 sequence (DNA): TGTGCCAGCAGCGCCCCCGGGACTAGCGGGGGACTCACAGATACGCAGTATTTT. Its protein product is CASSAPGTSGGLTDTQYF. The entire variable domain, with the rest obtained from reference TRBV9 and TRBJ2-3, is as follows: DSGVTQTPKHLITATGQRVTLRCSPRSGDLSVYWYQQSLDQGLQFLIQYYNGEERAKGNILERFSAQQFPDLHSELNLSSLELGDSALYFCASSAPGTSGGLTDTQYFGPGTRLTVL.

This clonotype has a count of ten or more. V gene TRBV7-6 combines with J gene TRBJ1-1, with no clear D. CDR1 is SGHVS and CDR2 is FNYEAQ in the germline V gene. This CDR3 region has 15 residues. V was cut by 1 base and J by 3 bases, with 12 bases left in between. CDR3 in DNA: TGTGCCAGCAGCTTAGGCACGGGCGTCGACACTGAAGCTTTCTTT. Its translation is CASSLGTGVDTEAFF.